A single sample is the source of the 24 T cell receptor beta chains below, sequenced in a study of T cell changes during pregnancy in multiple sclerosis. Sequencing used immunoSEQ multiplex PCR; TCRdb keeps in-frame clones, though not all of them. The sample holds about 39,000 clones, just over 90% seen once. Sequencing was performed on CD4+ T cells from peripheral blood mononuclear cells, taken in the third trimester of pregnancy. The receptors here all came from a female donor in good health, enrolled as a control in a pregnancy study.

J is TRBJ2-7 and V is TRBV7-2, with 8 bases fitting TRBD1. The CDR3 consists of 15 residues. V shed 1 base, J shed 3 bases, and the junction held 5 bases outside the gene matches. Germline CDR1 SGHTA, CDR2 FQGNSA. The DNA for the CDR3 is TGTGCCAGCAGCTTAGGGGCCGGGACAGGCTACGAGCAGTACTTC. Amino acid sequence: CASSLGAGTGYEQYF. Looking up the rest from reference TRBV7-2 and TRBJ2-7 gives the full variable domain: GAGVSQSPSNKVTEKGKDVELRCDPISGHTALYWYRQSLGQGLEFLIYFQGNSAPDKSGLPSDRFSAERTGGSVSTLTIQRTQQEDSAVYLCASSLGAGTGYEQYFGPGTRLTVT.

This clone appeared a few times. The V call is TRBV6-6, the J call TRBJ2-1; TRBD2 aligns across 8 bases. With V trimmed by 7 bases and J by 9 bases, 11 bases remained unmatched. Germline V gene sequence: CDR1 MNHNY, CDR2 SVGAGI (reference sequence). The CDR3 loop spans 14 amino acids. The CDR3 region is CASTQGAGGSEQFF. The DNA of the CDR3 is TGTGCCAGCACCCAGGGTGCGGGGGGCAGTGAGCAGTTCTTC.

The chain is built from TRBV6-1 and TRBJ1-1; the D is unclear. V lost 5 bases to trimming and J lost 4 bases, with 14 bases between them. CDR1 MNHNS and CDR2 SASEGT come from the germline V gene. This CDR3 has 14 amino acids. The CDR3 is CASSLAGWGTEAFF. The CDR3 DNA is TGTGCCAGCAGTTTAGCGGGGTGGGGCACTGAAGCTTTCTTT.

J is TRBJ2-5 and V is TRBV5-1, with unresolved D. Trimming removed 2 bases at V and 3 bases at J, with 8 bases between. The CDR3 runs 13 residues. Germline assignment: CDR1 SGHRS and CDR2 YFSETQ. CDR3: CASSFLREETQYF. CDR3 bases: TGCGCCAGCAGCTTCCTCCGCGAAGAGACCCAGTACTTC.

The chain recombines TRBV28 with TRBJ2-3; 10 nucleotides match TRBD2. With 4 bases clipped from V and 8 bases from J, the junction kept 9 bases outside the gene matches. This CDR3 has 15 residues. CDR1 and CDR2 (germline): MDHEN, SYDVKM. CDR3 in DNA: TGTGCCAGCAGTTCGACGGGGGTAGCGGGAGGTACGCAGTATTTT. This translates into CASSSTGVAGGTQYF.

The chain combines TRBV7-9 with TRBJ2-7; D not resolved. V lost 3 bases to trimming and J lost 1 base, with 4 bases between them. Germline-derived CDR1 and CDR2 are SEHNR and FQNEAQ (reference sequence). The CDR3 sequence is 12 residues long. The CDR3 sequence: CASSFQSYEQYF. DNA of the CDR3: TGTGCCAGCAGCTTCCAGTCCTACGAGCAGTACTTC.

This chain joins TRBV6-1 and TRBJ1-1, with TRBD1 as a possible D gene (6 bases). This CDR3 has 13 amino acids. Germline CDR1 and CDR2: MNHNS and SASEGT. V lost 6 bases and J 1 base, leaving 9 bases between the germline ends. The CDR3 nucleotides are TGTGCCAGCAGCCCGACAGGGAACACTGAAGCTTTCTTT. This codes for CASSPTGNTEAFF.

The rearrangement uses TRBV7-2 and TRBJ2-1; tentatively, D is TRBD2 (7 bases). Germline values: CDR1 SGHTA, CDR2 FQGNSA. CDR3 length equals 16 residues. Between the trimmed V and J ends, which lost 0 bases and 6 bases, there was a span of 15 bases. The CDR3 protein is CASSLAFRGAGNEQFF. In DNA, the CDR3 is TGTGCCAGCAGCTTAGCGTTCCGGGGGGCGGGCAATGAGCAGTTCTTC.

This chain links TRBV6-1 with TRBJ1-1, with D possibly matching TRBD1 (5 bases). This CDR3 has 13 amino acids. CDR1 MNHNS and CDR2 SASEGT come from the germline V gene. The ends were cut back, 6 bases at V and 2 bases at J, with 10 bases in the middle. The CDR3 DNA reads TGTGCCAGCAGCTTTACAGGAAACACTGAAGCTTTCTTT. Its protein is CASSFTGNTEAFF.

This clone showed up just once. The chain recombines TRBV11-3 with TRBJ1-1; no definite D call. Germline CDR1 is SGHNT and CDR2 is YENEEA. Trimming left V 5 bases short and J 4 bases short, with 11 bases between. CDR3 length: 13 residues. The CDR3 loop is CASSTRSGTEAFF. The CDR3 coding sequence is TGTGCCAGCAGCACCCGTTCAGGCACTGAAGCTTTCTTT.

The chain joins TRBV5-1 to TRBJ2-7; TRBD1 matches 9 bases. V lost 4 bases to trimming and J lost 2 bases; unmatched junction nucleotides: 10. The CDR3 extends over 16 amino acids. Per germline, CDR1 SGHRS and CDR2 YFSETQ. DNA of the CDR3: TGCGCCAGCAGCGCCTCCGGGGGGACAGGGCCCTACGAGCAGTACTTC. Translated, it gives CASSASGGTGPYEQYF.

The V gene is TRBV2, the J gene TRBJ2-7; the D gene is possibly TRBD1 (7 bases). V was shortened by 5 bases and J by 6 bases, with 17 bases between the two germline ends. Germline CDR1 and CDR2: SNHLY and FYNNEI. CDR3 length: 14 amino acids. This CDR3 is CASSQDRRDGEQYF. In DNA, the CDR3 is TGTGCCAGCAGTCAGGACAGGCGGGATGGCGAGCAGTACTTC.

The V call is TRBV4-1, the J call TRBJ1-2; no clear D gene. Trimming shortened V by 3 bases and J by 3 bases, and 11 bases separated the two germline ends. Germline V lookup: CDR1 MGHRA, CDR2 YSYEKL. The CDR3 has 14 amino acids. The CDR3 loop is CASSHERGHYGYTF. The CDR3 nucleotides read TGCGCCAGCAGCCACGAGCGAGGTCACTATGGCTACACCTTC.

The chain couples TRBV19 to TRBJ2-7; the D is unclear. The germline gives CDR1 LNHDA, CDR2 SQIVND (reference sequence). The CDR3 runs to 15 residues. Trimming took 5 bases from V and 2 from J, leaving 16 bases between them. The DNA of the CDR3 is TGTGCCAGTAGTCTCACAGCTACTGTTACCTACGAGCAGTACTTC. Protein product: CASSLTATVTYEQYF.

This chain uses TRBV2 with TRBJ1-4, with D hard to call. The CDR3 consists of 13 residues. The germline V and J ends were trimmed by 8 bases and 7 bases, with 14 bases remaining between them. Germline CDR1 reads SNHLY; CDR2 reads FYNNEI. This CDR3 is CASGLDGFEKLFF. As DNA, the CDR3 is TGTGCCAGCGGACTCGACGGGTTTGAAAAACTGTTTTTT.

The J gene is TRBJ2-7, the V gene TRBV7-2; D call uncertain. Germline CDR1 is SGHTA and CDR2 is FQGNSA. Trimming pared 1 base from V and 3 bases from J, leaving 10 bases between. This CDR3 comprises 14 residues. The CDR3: CASSLVPQNYEQYF. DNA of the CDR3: TGTGCCAGCAGCTTAGTCCCACAGAACTACGAGCAGTACTTC.

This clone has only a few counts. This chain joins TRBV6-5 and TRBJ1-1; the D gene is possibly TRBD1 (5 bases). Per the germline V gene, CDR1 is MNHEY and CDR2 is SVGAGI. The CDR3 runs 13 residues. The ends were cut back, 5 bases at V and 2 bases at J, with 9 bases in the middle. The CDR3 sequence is CASSGHLNTEAFF. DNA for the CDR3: TGTGCCAGCAGTGGACACCTAAACACTGAAGCTTTCTTT.

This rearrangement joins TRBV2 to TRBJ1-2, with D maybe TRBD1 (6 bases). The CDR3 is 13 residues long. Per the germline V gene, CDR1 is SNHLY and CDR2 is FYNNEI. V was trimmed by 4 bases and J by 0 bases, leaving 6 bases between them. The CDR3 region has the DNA TGTGCCAGCAGTGGGACAGCTAACTATGGCTACACCTTC. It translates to CASSGTANYGYTF.

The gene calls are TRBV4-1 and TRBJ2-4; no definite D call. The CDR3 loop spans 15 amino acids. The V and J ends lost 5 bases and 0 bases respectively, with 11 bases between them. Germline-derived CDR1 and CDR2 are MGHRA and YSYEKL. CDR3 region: CASSSIPLAKNIQYF. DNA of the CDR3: TGCGCCAGCAGCTCTATCCCGTTAGCCAAAAACATTCAGTACTTC.

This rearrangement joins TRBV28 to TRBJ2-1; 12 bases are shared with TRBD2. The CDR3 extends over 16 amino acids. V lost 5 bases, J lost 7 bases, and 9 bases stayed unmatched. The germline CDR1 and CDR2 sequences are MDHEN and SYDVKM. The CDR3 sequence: CASSRLLAGGPNEQFF. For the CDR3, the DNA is TGTGCCAGCAGTCGGCTGCTAGCGGGGGGGCCGAATGAGCAGTTCTTC.

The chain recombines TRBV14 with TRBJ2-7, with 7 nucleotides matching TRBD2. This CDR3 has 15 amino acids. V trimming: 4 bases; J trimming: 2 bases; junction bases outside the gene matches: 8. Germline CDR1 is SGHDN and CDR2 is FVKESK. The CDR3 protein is CASSPLLRGAYEQYF. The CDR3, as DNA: TGTGCCAGCAGCCCCCTGCTTCGGGGGGCCTACGAGCAGTACTTC.

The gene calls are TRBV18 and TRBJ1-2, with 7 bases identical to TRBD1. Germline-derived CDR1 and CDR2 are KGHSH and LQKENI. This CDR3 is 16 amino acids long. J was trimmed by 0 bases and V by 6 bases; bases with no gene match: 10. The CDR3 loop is CASSRSRGEANYGYTF. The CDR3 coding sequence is TGTGCCAGCTCCCGGAGCAGGGGGGAAGCTAACTATGGCTACACCTTC.

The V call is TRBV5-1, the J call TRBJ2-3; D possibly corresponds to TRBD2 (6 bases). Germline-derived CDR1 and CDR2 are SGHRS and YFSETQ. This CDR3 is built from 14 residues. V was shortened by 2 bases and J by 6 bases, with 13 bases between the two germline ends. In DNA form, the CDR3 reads TGCGCCAGCAGCTTTGGGACTGTCGGCGATACGCAGTATTTT. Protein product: CASSFGTVGDTQYF.

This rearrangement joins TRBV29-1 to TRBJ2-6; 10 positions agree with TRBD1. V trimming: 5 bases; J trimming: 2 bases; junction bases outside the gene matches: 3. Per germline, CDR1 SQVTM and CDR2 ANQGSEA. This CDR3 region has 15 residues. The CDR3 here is CSVRDRGAGANVLTF. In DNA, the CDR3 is TGCAGCGTTAGGGACAGGGGTGCTGGGGCCAACGTCCTGACTTTC.